This passage covers 24 T cell receptor beta chains from one sample sequenced in a study of T cells after yellow fever vaccination. Using its own MiXCR run on the 5' RACE reads, TCRdb lists one record per CDR3 protein. Of some 400,000 distinct CDR3 sequences listed, over 15% are singletons. The sequences come from PBMCs, collected before the yellow fever booster vaccination. All receptors come from a man between 18 and 29 years old who received the YFV17D yellow fever vaccine.

This clonotype has only a few counts. This chain links TRBV18 with TRBJ2-1; possibly TRBD1 for D (6 bases). The CDR3 length is 17 residues. The germline V gene has CDR1 KGHSH and CDR2 LQKENI. V lost 3 bases to trimming and J lost 2 bases, with 17 bases between them. The CDR3 bases are TGTGCCAGCTCACCGCCAGGGGCCGTGCACCCCTACAATGAGCAGTTCTTC. Its translation is CASSPPGAVHPYNEQFF.

This clonotype has only a few counts. The V gene is TRBV6-5, the J gene TRBJ2-7, with a possible D match to TRBD2 (6 bases). The CDR3 extends over 15 amino acids. Germline-derived CDR1 and CDR2 are MNHEY and SVGAGI. Trimming took 5 bases from V and 4 from J, leaving 18 bases between them. The CDR3, as DNA: TGTGCCAGCAGTGCAACCGGGACTCCATTTTACGAGCAGTACGTC. This sequence encodes CASSATGTPFYEQYV.

The V and J genes are TRBV7-8 and TRBJ2-1; D is perhaps TRBD1 (5 bases). Trimming took off 0 bases at V and 4 bases at J, with 10 bases between the two ends. This CDR3 comprises 15 residues. Germline lookup yields CDR1 SGHVS and CDR2 FQNEAQ. Written as DNA, the CDR3 is TGTGCCAGCAGCTTAGCCGGACAAATATACAATGAGCAGTTCTTC. It codes for CASSLAGQIYNEQFF.

The chain couples TRBV6-6 to TRBJ1-1, with D possibly being TRBD1 (6 bases). The CDR3 has 16 amino acids. V lost 7 bases and J 0 bases, leaving 18 bases between the germline ends. Per germline, CDR1 MNHNY and CDR2 SVGAGI (reference sequence). The CDR3 coding sequence is TGTGCCAGCAACCGGGCAGGGGAGACCCTGAACACTGAAGCTTTCTTT. Its protein product is CASNRAGETLNTEAFF.

This clonotype has only a few counts. The rearrangement uses TRBV7-3 and TRBJ2-1; tentatively, D is TRBD1 (6 bases). Germline-derived CDR1 and CDR2 are SGHTA and FQGTGA. V dropped 5 bases and J dropped 4 bases, with 15 bases sitting between them. The length of the CDR3 is 15 residues. The CDR3 DNA is TGTGCCAGCAGCGCGCAACAGGGATTGTACAATGAGCAGTTCTTC. The encoded protein is CASSAQQGLYNEQFF.

This clonotype has just a few counts. The chain is built from TRBV14 and TRBJ2-2; 13 bases fit TRBD2. The length of the CDR3 is 17 residues. Germline CDR1 and CDR2: SGHDN and FVKESK. With V trimmed by 3 bases and J by 4 bases, 5 bases remained unmatched. CDR3 bases: TGTGCCAGCAGCCACACGAGGACTAGCGGGGGCACCGGGGAGCTGTTTTTT. Amino acids: CASSHTRTSGGTGELFF.

J is TRBJ2-1 and V is TRBV7-8; the D gene is possibly TRBD2 (5 bases). Germline V lookup: CDR1 SGHVS, CDR2 FQNEAQ. The CDR3 sequence is 15 residues long. With 5 bases removed from V and 3 bases from J, the gap between germline ends came to 14 bases. CDR3 DNA sequence: TGTGCCAGCAGCCCCGGCTTCGGGGACTACAATGAGCAGTTCTTC. Protein: CASSPGFGDYNEQFF.

V gene TRBV18 combines with J gene TRBJ1-2; the D gene is possibly TRBD1 (5 bases). Germline V gene data show CDR1 as KGHSH and CDR2 as LQKENI. The CDR3 spans 13 residues. Trimming took 0 bases from V and 8 from J, leaving 10 bases between them. CDR3 region: CASSPPSQGGYTF. CDR3 coding DNA: TGTGCCAGCTCACCACCGAGCCAGGGAGGCTACACCTTC. Supplemented by reference TRBV18 and TRBJ1-2, the full variable domain reads NAGVMQNPRHLVRRRGQEARLRCSPMKGHSHVYWYRQLPEEGLKFMVYLQKENIIDESGMPKERFSAEFPKEGPSILRIQQVVRGDSAAYFCASSPPSQGGYTFGSGTRLTVV.

The rearrangement uses TRBV6-2 or TRBV6-3 and TRBJ2-2, with D tentatively TRBD2 (7 bases). Trimming took 6 bases from V and 3 from J, leaving 14 bases between them. There are 15 residues in the CDR3. Germline assignment: CDR1 MNHEY and CDR2 SVGEGT. CDR3 region: CASRSGGLYTGELFF. CDR3 nucleotide sequence: TGTGCCAGCAGATCCGGGGGGCTGTACACCGGGGAGCTGTTTTTT.

The chain couples TRBV10-3 to TRBJ2-3; 10 bases fit TRBD2. CDR3 length equals 15 residues. Germline-derived CDR1 and CDR2 are ENHRY and SYGVKD. The J segment lost 3 bases and the V segment lost 4 bases, leaving 4 bases of the junction unmatched. Here the CDR3 DNA reads TGTGCCATCAGTGGGACTAGCGGAATGACAGATACGCAGTATTTT. Amino acid sequence: CAISGTSGMTDTQYF.

This chain connects TRBV12-3 or TRBV12-4 to TRBJ2-1; D is undetermined. There are 11 residues in the CDR3. V gave up 5 bases and J gave up 7 bases, with 6 bases separating them. CDR3 amino acids: CASSNRNEQFF. The CDR3 DNA is TGTGCCAGCAGTAACCGTAATGAGCAGTTCTTC.

This chain connects TRBV7-2 to TRBJ2-1, with 7 bases aligning to TRBD1. Per the germline V gene, CDR1 is SGHTA and CDR2 is FQGNSA. V trimming: 5 bases; J trimming: 14 bases; junction bases outside the gene matches: 9. This CDR3 region has 12 residues. Written as DNA, the CDR3 is TGTGCCAGCAGCCCCCAGGGGCAGGGGGAGTTCTTC. Translated, it gives CASSPQGQGEFF.

This clonotype was seen more than once but under ten times. V and J are TRBV6-5 and TRBJ2-7, with D possibly TRBD1 on 5 matching bases. Trimming shortened V by 2 bases and J by 2 bases, and 13 bases separated the two germline ends. This CDR3 is 15 amino acids long. Germline assignment: CDR1 MNHEY and CDR2 SVGAGI. The CDR3 is CASSYDGSDTYEQYF. The CDR3 nucleotides read TGTGCCAGCAGTTACGACGGGTCGGACACCTACGAGCAGTACTTC.

V gene TRBV9 combines with J gene TRBJ2-5; 7 bases agree with TRBD1. Trimming removed 3 bases from V and 5 bases from J; junction bases left unmatched: 10. The CDR3 has 15 amino acids. In germline, CDR1 is SGDLS, CDR2 YYNGEE. CDR3 nucleotide sequence: TGTGCCAGCAGCGCGGGGACAGCAGAGGTGGAGACCCAGTACTTC. Encoded protein: CASSAGTAEVETQYF. The full variable domain, with the rest looked up from reference TRBV9 and TRBJ2-5, is DSGVTQTPKHLITATGQRVTLRCSPRSGDLSVYWYQQSLDQGLQFLIQYYNGEERAKGNILERFSAQQFPDLHSELNLSSLELGDSALYFCASSAGTAEVETQYFGPGTRLLVL.

The table lists this clonotype with a count of one. The gene calls are TRBV27 and TRBJ1-2, with D unresolved. This CDR3 is built from 13 residues. V was shortened by 3 bases and J by 0 bases, with 5 bases between the two germline ends. Looked up from germline, CDR1 is MNHEY and CDR2 is SMNVEV (reference sequence). CDR3 sequence: CASSFGTNYGYTF. CDR3 in DNA: TGTGCCAGCAGTTTTGGAACTAACTATGGCTACACCTTC.

V gene TRBV20-1 combines with J gene TRBJ2-1; 11 bases are a match to TRBD1. This CDR3 has 13 amino acids. Germline values: CDR1 DFQATT, CDR2 SNEGSKA (reference sequence). The DNA for the CDR3 is TGCAGCGCAACCGGGACAGGGGGCAATGAGCAGTTCTTC. This translates into CSATGTGGNEQFF.

This clonotype turned up a few times. The chain uses TRBV7-3 and TRBJ2-1, with 15 bases identical to TRBD2. This CDR3 has 18 amino acids. Germline trimming cut 4 bases from V and 4 bases from J; bases unmatched to any gene: 8. In germline, CDR1 is SGHTA, CDR2 FQGTGA. The DNA of the CDR3 is TGTGCCAGCAGCTGGGACCGGACTAGCGGGGGGGCGTACAATGAGCAGTTCTTC. Translated, it gives CASSWDRTSGGAYNEQFF.

In this sample, this clonotype turned up a few times. The CDR3 region is CASRRTIQGGSNQPQHF. The DNA of the CDR3 is TGTGCCAGCAGGCGAACTATCCAGGGGGGTAGCAATCAGCCCCAGCATTTT. The chain carries TRBV6-5 and TRBJ1-5, with 7 bases identical to TRBD1. Germline V CDR1 and CDR2: MNHEY, SVGAGI. The V gene end was trimmed by 6 bases and the J gene end by 0 bases; junction bases not matched to a gene: 11. The CDR3 has 17 amino acids.

This clonotype was counted a few times. The V and J genes are TRBV7-3 and TRBJ2-6, with 8 nucleotides matching TRBD1. Germline values: CDR1 SGHTA, CDR2 FQGTGA. The CDR3 is 18 amino acids. V lost 4 bases and J lost 7; bases outside the gene matches: 15. The CDR3 DNA sequence: TGTGCCAGCAGCTCCGACTCAGGGGGCGCAAGGGGAGCCAACGTCCTGACTTTC. Amino acid sequence: CASSSDSGGARGANVLTF.

Only a few counts were recorded for this clonotype. J is TRBJ2-2 and V is TRBV7-6; 15 bases agree with TRBD2. This CDR3 spans 19 amino acids. Germline trimming cut 4 bases from V and 7 bases from J; bases unmatched to any gene: 13. Germline CDR1 is SGHVS and CDR2 is FNYEAQ. The CDR3 DNA is TGTGCCAGCAGCTCACTCCCTGGCGGGACTAGCGGGGGGTACGGGGAGCTGTTTTTT. It yields the protein CASSSLPGGTSGGYGELFF.

This clonotype appeared many times. The chain uses TRBV5-1 and TRBJ2-2; D call uncertain. Germline CDR1 reads SGHRS; CDR2 reads YFSETQ. This CDR3 is 15 amino acids long. V was clipped by 0 bases and J by 0 bases, with 6 bases between them. The CDR3 DNA reads TGCGCCAGCAGCTTGGGGGTCACGAACACCGGGGAGCTGTTTTTT. It translates to CASSLGVTNTGELFF.

This clonotype has just a few counts. This chain connects TRBV29-1 to TRBJ1-2; D not certain. The CDR3 has 14 amino acids. CDR1 and CDR2 (germline): SQVTM, ANQGSEA. Trimming removed 7 bases at V and 2 bases at J, with 17 bases between. The CDR3 region has the DNA TGCAGCGCCCCGATGGAGGACCTCAACTATGGCTACACCTTC. Translation gives CSAPMEDLNYGYTF.

This rearrangement joins TRBV6-5 to TRBJ2-7, with D possibly TRBD2 on 6 matching bases. The CDR3 is made up of 15 amino acids. In germline, CDR1 is MNHEY, CDR2 SVGAGI. V gave up 4 bases and J gave up 5 bases, with 18 bases separating them. Written as DNA, the CDR3 is TGTGCCAGCAGTTGTGAGGAGGGGTTGTCCCACGAGCAGTACGTC. This encodes CASSCEEGLSHEQYV.

The rearrangement uses TRBV6-2 or TRBV6-3 and TRBJ1-5, with 8 bases that match TRBD1. The CDR3 is made up of 19 amino acids. The V gene end was trimmed by 5 bases and the J gene end by 1 base; junction bases not matched to a gene: 16. From germline, CDR1 is MNHEY and CDR2 SVGEGT. CDR3 sequence: CASSPDRAFWAESNQPQHF. The CDR3 DNA follows: TGTGCCAGCAGTCCGGACAGGGCGTTTTGGGCGGAGAGCAATCAGCCCCAGCATTTT.